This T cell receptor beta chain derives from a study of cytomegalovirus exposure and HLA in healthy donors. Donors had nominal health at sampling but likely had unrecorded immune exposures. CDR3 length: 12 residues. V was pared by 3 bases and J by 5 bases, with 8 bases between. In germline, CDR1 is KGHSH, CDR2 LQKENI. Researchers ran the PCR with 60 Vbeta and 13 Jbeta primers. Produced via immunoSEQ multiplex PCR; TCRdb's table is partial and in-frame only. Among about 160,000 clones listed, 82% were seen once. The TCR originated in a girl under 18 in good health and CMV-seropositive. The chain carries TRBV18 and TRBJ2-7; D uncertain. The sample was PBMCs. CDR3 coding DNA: TGTGCCAGCTCACCGAGCGCTAACGAGCAGTACTTC. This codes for CASSPSANEQYF.